These T cell receptor beta chains were read from a single sample in a study of blood T cell repertoires in COVID-19. Here immunoSEQ multiplex PCR was the method, and the copy in TCRdb shows in-frame clones only, minus some. The profile shows 25,000 to 30,000 clones, about 90% of them singletons. Sequencing was done on a sample of peripheral blood. These receptor sequences come from a human donor in a cohort sampled during active COVID-19. Each CDR3 is given with its conserved first and last residue. D genes are given only for firm matches. Clone size is not always given. Where it is, it says once, few, many or a class for expanded clones.

>TRBV7-2|NA|TRBD2|TRBJ2-1
CASSQALAGVEQFF
TGTGCCAGCAGCCAGGCGCTAGCGGGAGTAGAGCAGTTCTTC
>TRBV6-6|NA|TRBD1|TRBJ2-7
CASSSGQGARYEQYF
TGTGCCAGCAGTAGTGGTCAGGGGGCTCGCTACGAGCAGTACTTC
>TRBV5-1|NA|TRBD2|TRBJ2-1
CASRQAGGSSYNEQFF
TGCGCCAGCAGACAAGCGGGAGGCTCCTCCTACAATGAGCAGTTCTTC
>TRBV5-1|NA|TRBD2|TRBJ2-7
CASSLSGGEQYF
TGCGCCAGCAGCTTGAGCGGGGGGGAGCAGTACTTC
>TRBV27|NA|NA|TRBJ1-1
CASSLGQGNTEAFF
TGTGCCAGCAGTTTAGGGCAGGGGAACACTGAAGCTTTCTTT
>TRBV5-1|NA|NA|TRBJ1-1
CASSADANTEAFF
TGCGCCAGCAGCGCAGATGCCAACACTGAAGCTTTCTTT
>TRBV7-2|NA|NA|TRBJ1-1
CASSTGLLNTEAFF
TGTGCCAGCAGTACGGGACTCCTGAACACTGAAGCTTTCTTT
>TRBV5-4|NA|TRBD2|TRBJ2-2
CASGGRGNMGTGELFF
TGTGCCAGCGGCGGGAGGGGTAATATGGGCACCGGGGAGCTGTTTTTT
>TRBV29-1|few|NA|TRBJ2-7
CSVVQGREQYF
TGCAGCGTTGTTCAGGGAAGGGAGCAGTACTTC
>TRBV15|NA|TRBD1|TRBJ1-5
CATSSAGTVNQPQHF
TGTGCCACCAGCAGCGCCGGGACAGTAAATCAGCCCCAGCATTTT
>TRBV3-1/TRBV3-2|few|TRBD1|TRBJ2-7
CASSLGQGASEQYF
TGTGCCAGCAGCCTCGGACAGGGGGCAAGTGAGCAGTACTTC
>TRBV3-1/TRBV3-2|NA|NA|TRBJ1-3
CASSRQGNSGNTIYF
TGTGCCAGCAGCCGTCAGGGGAACTCTGGAAACACCATATATTTT
>TRBV7-9|NA|TRBD2|TRBJ2-7
CASSLPNSGRFNEQYF
TGTGCCAGCAGCTTACCCAATAGCGGGAGGTTCAACGAGCAGTACTTC
>TRBV11-2|once|NA|TRBJ1-6
CASSLFGQGRAYNSPLHF
TGTGCCAGCAGCTTATTCGGTCAGGGGCGGGCCTATAATTCACCCCTCCACTTT
>TRBV18|NA|NA|TRBJ2-3
CASSHQGTDTQYF
TGTGCCAGCTCACATCAGGGCACAGATACGCAGTATTTT
>TRBV28|NA|TRBD1|TRBJ1-5
CASSNRGAQHF
TGTGCCAGCAGCAACAGGGGTGCTCAGCATTTT
>TRBV4-1|NA|NA|TRBJ2-1
CASSQIGTNYNEQFF
TGCGCCAGCAGCCAAATCGGGACAAATTACAATGAGCAGTTCTTC
>TRBV11-2|NA|NA|TRBJ1-5
CASSLGQGNQPQHF
TGTGCCAGCAGCTTAGGTCAGGGCAATCAGCCCCAGCATTTT
>TRBV19|NA|NA|TRBJ2-1
CASRKGPTDEQFF
TGTGCCAGTAGAAAGGGGCCTACCGATGAGCAGTTCTTC
>TRBV7-9|NA|NA|TRBJ2-1
CASSLPYNEQFF
TGTGCCAGCAGCCTTCCCTACAATGAGCAGTTCTTC
>TRBV27|NA|NA|TRBJ2-6
CASMGGPGTGANVLTF
TGTGCCAGCATGGGGGGGCCCGGGACTGGGGCCAACGTCCTGACTTTC
>TRBV7-2|NA|NA|TRBJ1-2
CASQKDIYGYTF
TGTGCCAGCCAAAAGGACATCTATGGCTACACCTTC
>TRBV25-1|NA|NA|TRBJ1-6
CASRQNNSPLHF
TGTGCCAGCAGGCAGAATAATTCACCCCTCCACTTT
>TRBV10-3|NA|NA|TRBJ2-7
CALGRPGAYEQYF
TGTGCCTTGGGGAGGCCTGGCGCCTACGAGCAGTACTTC
>TRBV24-1|NA|NA|TRBJ2-1
CATSDTNEQFF
TGTGCCACCAGTGACACAAATGAGCAGTTCTTC
>TRBV4-3|NA|NA|TRBJ2-6
CASSQDRGSGANVLTF
TGCGCCAGCAGCCAAGACAGGGGTTCTGGGGCCAACGTCCTGACTTTC
>TRBV12-3/TRBV12-4|NA|TRBD1|TRBJ2-5
CASNNRGQETQYF
TGTGCCAGCAACAACAGGGGACAAGAGACCCAGTACTTC
>TRBV4-3|NA|NA|TRBJ1-5
CASSQDPGQPQHF
TGCGCCAGCAGCCAAGATCCGGGGCAGCCCCAGCATTTT
>TRBV19|NA|TRBD1|TRBJ2-7
CASSIDPGQGSYEQYF
TGTGCCAGTAGTATAGATCCGGGACAGGGGTCCTACGAGCAGTACTTC
>TRBV5-8|NA|TRBD2|TRBJ2-3
CASSRAGLSTDTQYF
TGTGCCAGCAGCCGAGCGGGACTTAGCACAGATACGCAGTATTTT
>TRBV11-2|NA|NA|TRBJ1-6
CASSLEGQFNSPLHF
TGTGCCAGCAGCTTAGAGGGGCAGTTTAATTCACCCCTCCACTTT
>TRBV19|NA|TRBD1|TRBJ1-2
CASSRQGMAGYGYTF
TGTGCCAGTAGCCGACAGGGGATGGCGGGCTATGGCTACACCTTC
>TRBV5-1|NA|TRBD1|TRBJ1-1
CASSFGTGKMNTEAFF
TGCGCCAGCAGCTTCGGGACAGGGAAAATGAACACTGAAGCTTTCTTT
>TRBV6-1|NA|TRBD1|TRBJ1-4
CASSETVRDRGEKLFF
TGTGCCAGCAGTGAAACTGTGCGGGACAGAGGCGAAAAACTGTTTTTT
>TRBV6-5|few|TRBD1|TRBJ1-5
CASRYRGNQPQHF
TGTGCCAGCAGGTACAGGGGGAATCAGCCCCAGCATTTT
>TRBV11-2|NA|NA|TRBJ1-1
CASSLGQAFDTEAFF
TGTGCCAGCAGCTTAGGACAGGCTTTCGACACTGAAGCTTTCTTT
>TRBV11-2|once|TRBD2|TRBJ2-7
CASSPTGGPYEQYF
TGTGCCAGCAGCCCCACGGGGGGGCCCTACGAGCAGTACTTC
>TRBV5-6|NA|NA|TRBJ1-2
CASSFAPGVIYGYTF
TGTGCCAGCAGCTTTGCTCCCGGGGTAATCTATGGCTACACCTTC
>TRBV4-2|NA|TRBD2|TRBJ2-2
CASSQVTSGDVGELFF
TGTGCCAGCAGCCAAGTGACTAGCGGGGATGTCGGGGAGCTGTTTTTT
>TRBV19|NA|NA|TRBJ1-1
CASRTDRPNTEAFF
TGTGCCAGTAGGACCGACAGGCCGAACACTGAAGCTTTCTTT
>TRBV14|NA|NA|TRBJ1-1
CASSPYPGTEAFF
TGTGCCAGCAGCCCGTACCCGGGCACTGAAGCTTTCTTT
>TRBV3-1/TRBV3-2|NA|TRBD2|TRBJ2-4
CASSLYSAGGPNIQYF
TGTGCCAGCAGCCTATATTCCGCGGGGGGGCCTAACATTCAGTACTTC
>TRBV29-1|NA|NA|TRBJ2-3
CSVEIRLAASTDTQYF
TGCAGCGTTGAAATAAGGCTAGCTGCGAGCACAGATACGCAGTATTTT
>TRBV19|NA|NA|TRBJ1-2
CASSIMRNSGYGYTF
TGTGCCAGTAGTATAATGAGGAATTCGGGCTATGGCTACACCTTC
>TRBV7-9|NA|TRBD1|TRBJ2-7
CASSKDRGGHEQYF
TGTGCCAGCAGCAAAGACAGGGGGGGACACGAGCAGTACTTC
>TRBV5-6|NA|TRBD2|TRBJ2-3
CASTSAAALAGVEDTQYF
TGTGCCAGCACTAGTGCGGCCGCCTTAGCGGGGGTGGAGGATACGCAGTATTTT
>TRBV5-4|NA|TRBD2|TRBJ2-3
CASSKSGGGADTQYF
TGTGCCAGCAGCAAGAGCGGGGGCGGGGCAGATACGCAGTATTTT
>TRBV5-1|NA|NA|TRBJ1-1
CASSFQGPNTEAFF
TGCGCCAGCAGCTTCCAGGGGCCGAACACTGAAGCTTTCTTT
>TRBV19|NA|TRBD2|TRBJ2-1
CASTPSRRGYEQFF
TGTGCCAGTACCCCCAGCAGGCGGGGGTATGAGCAGTTCTTC
>TRBV11-2|NA|NA|TRBJ2-1
CASSFRRQEQFF
TGTGCCAGCAGCTTTCGTAGACAGGAGCAGTTCTTC
>TRBV19|NA|TRBD1|TRBJ2-3
CASSIETPGTGTDTQYF
TGTGCCAGTAGTATAGAGACCCCCGGGACAGGCACAGATACGCAGTATTTT
>TRBV7-8|NA|NA|TRBJ1-5
CASSFRESDQPQHF
TGTGCCAGCAGCTTTCGGGAGTCCGATCAGCCCCAGCATTTT
>TRBV28|NA|NA|TRBJ1-5
CASRTYRDNQPQHF
TGTGCCAGCAGGACTTACAGGGATAATCAGCCCCAGCATTTT
>TRBV4-1|NA|NA|TRBJ2-7
CASSQESGTYEQYF
TGCGCCAGCAGCCAGGAATCAGGGACCTACGAGCAGTACTTC
>TRBV19|NA|NA|TRBJ1-5
CASSDSSDQPQHF
TGTGCCAGTTCGGACAGTTCCGATCAGCCCCAGCATTTT
>TRBV9|NA|TRBD2|TRBJ2-3
CASSNSGATDTQYF
TGTGCCAGCAGCAATAGCGGGGCCACAGATACGCAGTATTTT
>TRBV5-1|NA|TRBD1|TRBJ1-4
CASSLQGSGGEKLFF
TGCGCCAGCAGCTTACAGGGGAGTGGTGGAGAAAAACTGTTTTTT
>TRBV5-1|NA|NA|TRBJ1-5
CASSLAGSGNQPQHF
TGCGCCAGCAGCTTGGCCGGGTCGGGCAATCAGCCCCAGCATTTT